This record looks at one TCR beta chain sequence and its context. What it binds is unknown. V was clipped by 0 bases and J by 3 bases, with 19 bases between them. The CDR3 covers 18 residues. Per the germline V gene, CDR1 is SGHRS and CDR2 is YFSETQ. This sample stems from a study of cytomegalovirus exposure and HLA in healthy donors. Notes on the study in general: Later examination showed HLA-associated TCR beta chains had greater clonal expansion than equally common others. Later work associated 17,000 or so TCR beta sequences with HLA alleles at 0.05 false discovery rate.

Both 60 Vbeta primers and 13 Jbeta primers went into the PCR. TCRdb keeps only in-frame clones here, not all; method: immunoSEQ multiplex PCR. The sample consists of 250,000 to 350,000 clones, roughly 85% of them appearing once. The V call is TRBV5-1, the J call TRBJ2-4, with TRBD1 as a possible D gene (6 bases). Sequencing was carried out using PBMCs. This clonotype was sampled from a man in his forties in good health and CMV-seropositive. CDR3 region: CASSLGTPLLGGKNIQYF. CDR3 bases: TGCGCCAGCAGCTTGGGCACTCCACTCTTAGGGGGCAAAAACATTCAGTACTTC.